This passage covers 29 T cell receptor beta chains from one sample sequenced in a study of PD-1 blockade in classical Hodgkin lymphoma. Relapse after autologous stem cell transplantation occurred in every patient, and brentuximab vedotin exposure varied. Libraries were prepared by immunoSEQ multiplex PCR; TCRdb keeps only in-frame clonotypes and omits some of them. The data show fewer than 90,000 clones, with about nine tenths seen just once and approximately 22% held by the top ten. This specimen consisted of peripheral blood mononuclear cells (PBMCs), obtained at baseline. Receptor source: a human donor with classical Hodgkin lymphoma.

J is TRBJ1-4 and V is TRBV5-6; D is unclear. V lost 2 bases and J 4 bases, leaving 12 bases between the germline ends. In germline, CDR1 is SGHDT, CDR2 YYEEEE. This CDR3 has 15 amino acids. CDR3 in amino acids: CASSLPGDVNEKLFF. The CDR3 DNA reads TGTGCCAGCAGCTTACCGGGAGATGTTAATGAAAAACTGTTTTTT.

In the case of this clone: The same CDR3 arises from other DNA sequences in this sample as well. Here the CDR3 reads CASSLGGDQPQHF. The CDR3, as DNA: TGTGCCAGCAGCTTGGGGGGGGATCAGCCCCAGCATTTT. The chain joins TRBV7-9 to TRBJ1-5; D might be TRBD1 (5 bases). V was shortened by 3 bases and J by 5 bases, with 8 bases between the two germline ends. The germline CDR1 and CDR2 sequences are SEHNR and FQNEAQ (reference sequence). CDR3 length equals 13 residues.

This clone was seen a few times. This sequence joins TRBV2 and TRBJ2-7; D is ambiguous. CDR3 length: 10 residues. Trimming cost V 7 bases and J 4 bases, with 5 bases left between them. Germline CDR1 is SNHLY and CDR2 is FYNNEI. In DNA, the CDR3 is TGTGCCAGCAATCAATACGAGCAGTACTTC. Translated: CASNQYEQYF.

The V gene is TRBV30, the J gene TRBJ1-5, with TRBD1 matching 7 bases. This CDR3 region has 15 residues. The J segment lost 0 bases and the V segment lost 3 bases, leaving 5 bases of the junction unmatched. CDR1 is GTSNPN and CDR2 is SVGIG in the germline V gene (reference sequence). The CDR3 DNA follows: TGTGCCTGGAGCCCGGACAGGCTTAGCAATCAGCCCCAGCATTTT. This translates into CAWSPDRLSNQPQHF. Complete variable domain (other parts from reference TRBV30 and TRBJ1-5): SQTIHQWPATLVQPVGSPLSLECTVEGTSNPNLYWYRQAAGRGLQLLFYSVGIGQISSEVPQNLSASRPQDRQFILSSKKLLLSDSGFYLCAWSPDRLSNQPQHFGDGTRLSIL.

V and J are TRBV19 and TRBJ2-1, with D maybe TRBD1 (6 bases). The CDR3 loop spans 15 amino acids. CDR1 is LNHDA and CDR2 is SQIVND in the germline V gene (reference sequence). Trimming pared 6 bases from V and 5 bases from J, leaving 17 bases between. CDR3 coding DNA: TGTGCCAGTAGACAACGGGACACTTCAAACAATGAGCAGTTCTTC. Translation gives CASRQRDTSNNEQFF.

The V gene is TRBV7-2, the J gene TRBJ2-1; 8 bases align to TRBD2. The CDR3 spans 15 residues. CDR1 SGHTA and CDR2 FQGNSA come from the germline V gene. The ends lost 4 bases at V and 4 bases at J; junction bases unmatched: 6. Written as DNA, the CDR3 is TGTGCCAGCAGCTCGAGCGGGAGTTGGTACAATGAGCAGTTCTTC. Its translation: CASSSSGSWYNEQFF.

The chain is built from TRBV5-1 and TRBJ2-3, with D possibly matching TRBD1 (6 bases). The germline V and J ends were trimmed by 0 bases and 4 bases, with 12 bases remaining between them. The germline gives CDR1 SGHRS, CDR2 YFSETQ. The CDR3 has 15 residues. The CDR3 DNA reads TGCGCCAGCAGCTTGGTCAGGGGAAGCTCAGATACGCAGTATTTT. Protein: CASSLVRGSSDTQYF.

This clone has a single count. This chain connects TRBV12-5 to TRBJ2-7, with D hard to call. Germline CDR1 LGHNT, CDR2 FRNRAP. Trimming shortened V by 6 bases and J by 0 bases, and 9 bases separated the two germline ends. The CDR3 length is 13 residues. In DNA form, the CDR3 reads TGTGCTAGTGGGGACGGCGGCTCCTACGAGCAGTACTTC. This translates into CASGDGGSYEQYF. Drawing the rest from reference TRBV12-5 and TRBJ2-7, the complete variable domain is DARVTQTPRHKVTEMGQEVTMRCQPILGHNTVFWYRQTMMQGLELLAYFRNRAPLDDSGMPKDRFSAEMPDATLATLKIQPSEPRDSAVYFCASGDGGSYEQYFGPGTRLTVT.

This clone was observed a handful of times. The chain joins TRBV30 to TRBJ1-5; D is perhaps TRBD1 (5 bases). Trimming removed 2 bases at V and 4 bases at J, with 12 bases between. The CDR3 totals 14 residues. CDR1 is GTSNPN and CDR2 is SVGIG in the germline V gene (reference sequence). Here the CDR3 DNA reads TGTGCCTGGAGTACTACGTGGGGGAATCAGCCCCAGCATTTT. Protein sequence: CAWSTTWGNQPQHF.

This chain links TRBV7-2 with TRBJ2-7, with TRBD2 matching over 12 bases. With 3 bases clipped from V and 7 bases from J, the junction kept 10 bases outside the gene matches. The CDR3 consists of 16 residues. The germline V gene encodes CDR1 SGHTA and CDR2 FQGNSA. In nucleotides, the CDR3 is TGTGCCAGCAGCTTGCCCAGAGGGGGACTAGCGGGTGAGCAGTACTTC. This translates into CASSLPRGGLAGEQYF.

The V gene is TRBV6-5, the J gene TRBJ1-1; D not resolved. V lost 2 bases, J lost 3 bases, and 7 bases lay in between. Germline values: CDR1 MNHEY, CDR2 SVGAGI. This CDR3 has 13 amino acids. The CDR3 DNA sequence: TGTGCCAGCAGTTACCTGACCTACACTGAAGCTTTCTTT. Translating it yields CASSYLTYTEAFF.

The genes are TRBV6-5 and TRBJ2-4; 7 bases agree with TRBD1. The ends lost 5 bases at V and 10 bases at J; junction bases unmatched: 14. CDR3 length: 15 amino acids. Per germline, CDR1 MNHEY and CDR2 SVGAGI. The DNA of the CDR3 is TGTGCCAGCAGTCTTGGTGTGGAAGGGGGCCTTATTCAGTACTTC. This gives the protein CASSLGVEGGLIQYF.

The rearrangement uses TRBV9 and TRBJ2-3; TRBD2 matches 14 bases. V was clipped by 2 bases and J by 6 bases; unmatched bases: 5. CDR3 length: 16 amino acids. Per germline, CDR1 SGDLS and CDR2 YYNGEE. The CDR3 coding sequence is TGTGCCAGCAGCGTCGGGACTAGCGGGAGAACCGATACGCAGTATTTT. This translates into CASSVGTSGRTDTQYF.

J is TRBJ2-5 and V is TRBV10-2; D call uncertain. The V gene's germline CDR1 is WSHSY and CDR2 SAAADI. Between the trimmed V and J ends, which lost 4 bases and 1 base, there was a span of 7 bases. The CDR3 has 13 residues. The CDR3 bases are TGCGCCAGCAGTGTGACAAGCCAAGAGACCCAGTACTTC. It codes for CASSVTSQETQYF.

Written as DNA, the CDR3 is TGCAGCGTTGAAGGGGGGGGGAACACTGAAGCTTTCTTT. It specifies CSVEGGGNTEAFF. The chain links TRBV29-1 to TRBJ1-1; D perhaps matches TRBD1 (5 bases). Trimming stripped 1 base from V and 1 base from J, with 7 bases between. Germline values: CDR1 SQVTM, CDR2 ANQGSEA. The CDR3 totals 13 residues.

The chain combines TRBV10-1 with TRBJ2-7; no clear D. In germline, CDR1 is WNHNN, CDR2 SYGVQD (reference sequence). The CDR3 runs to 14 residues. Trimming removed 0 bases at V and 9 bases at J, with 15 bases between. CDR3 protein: CASSESLRPTMQYF. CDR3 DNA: TGCGCCAGCAGTGAGTCGCTCAGGCCTACGATGCAGTACTTC.

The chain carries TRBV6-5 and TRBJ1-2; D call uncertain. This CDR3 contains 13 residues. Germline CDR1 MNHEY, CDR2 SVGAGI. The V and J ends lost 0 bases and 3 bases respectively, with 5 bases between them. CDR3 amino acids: CASSYSGDYGYTF. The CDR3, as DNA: TGTGCCAGCAGTTACTCGGGTGACTATGGCTACACCTTC.

DNA of the CDR3: TGTGCCAGCAGTCCCTACGAGTGGGGGTACTATGGCTACACCTTC. Translated, it gives CASSPYEWGYYGYTF. J is TRBJ1-2 and V is TRBV25-1, with D perhaps TRBD1 (5 bases). The CDR3 runs 15 residues. CDR1 and CDR2 (germline): MGHDK, SYGVNS. V lost 5 bases, J lost 3 bases, and 16 bases lay in between.

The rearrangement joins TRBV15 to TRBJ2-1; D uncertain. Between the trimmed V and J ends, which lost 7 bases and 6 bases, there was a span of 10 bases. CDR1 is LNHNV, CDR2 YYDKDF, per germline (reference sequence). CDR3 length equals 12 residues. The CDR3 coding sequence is TGTGCCACCAAATCGGAGAGCAATGAGCAGTTCTTC. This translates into CATKSESNEQFF.

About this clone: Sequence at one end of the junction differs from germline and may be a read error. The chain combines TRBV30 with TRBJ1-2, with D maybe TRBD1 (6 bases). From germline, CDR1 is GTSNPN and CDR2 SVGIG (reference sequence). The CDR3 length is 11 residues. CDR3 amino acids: CAWSDTGGGFF. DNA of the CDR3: TGTGCCTGGAGTGATACTGGGGGGGGCTTCTTC. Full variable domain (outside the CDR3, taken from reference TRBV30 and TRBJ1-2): SQTIHQWPATLVQPVGSPLSLECTVEGTSNPNLYWYRQAAGRGLQLLFYSVGIGQISSEVPQNLSASRPQDRQFILSSKKLLLSDSGFYLCAWSDTGGGFFGSGTRLTVV.

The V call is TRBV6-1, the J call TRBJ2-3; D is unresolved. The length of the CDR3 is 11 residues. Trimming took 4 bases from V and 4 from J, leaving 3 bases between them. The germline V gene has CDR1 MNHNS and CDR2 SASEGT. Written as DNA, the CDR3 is TGTGCCAGCAGTGTGCCAGATACGCAGTATTTT. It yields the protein CASSVPDTQYF.

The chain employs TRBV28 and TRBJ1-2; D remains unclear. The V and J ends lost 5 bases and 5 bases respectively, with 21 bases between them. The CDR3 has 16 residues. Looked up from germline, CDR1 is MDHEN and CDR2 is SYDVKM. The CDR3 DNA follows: TGTGCCAGCAGTCCCGACGAGACACTCCAGGCTTATGGCTACACCTTC. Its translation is CASSPDETLQAYGYTF.

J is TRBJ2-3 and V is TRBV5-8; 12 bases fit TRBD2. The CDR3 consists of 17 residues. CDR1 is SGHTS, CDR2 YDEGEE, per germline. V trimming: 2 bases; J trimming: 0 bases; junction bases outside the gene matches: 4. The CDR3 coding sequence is TGTGCCAGCAGCTTCCGGACTAGCGGGGACAGCACAGATACGCAGTATTTT. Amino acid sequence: CASSFRTSGDSTDTQYF.

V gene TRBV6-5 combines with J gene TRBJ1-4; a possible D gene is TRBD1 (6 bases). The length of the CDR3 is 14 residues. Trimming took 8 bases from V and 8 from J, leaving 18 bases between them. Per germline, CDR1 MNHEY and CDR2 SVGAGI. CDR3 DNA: TGTGCCAGCCGCGGGAGGGGGATTAGGGAAAAACTGTTTTTT. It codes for CASRGRGIREKLFF.

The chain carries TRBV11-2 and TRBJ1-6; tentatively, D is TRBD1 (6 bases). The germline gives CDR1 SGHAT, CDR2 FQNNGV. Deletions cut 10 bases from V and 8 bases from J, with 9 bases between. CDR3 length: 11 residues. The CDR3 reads CATGEDSPLHF. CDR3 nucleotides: TGTGCCACAGGGGAGGATTCACCCCTCCACTTT. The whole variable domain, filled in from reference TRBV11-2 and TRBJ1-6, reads EAGVAQSPRYKIIEKRQSVAFWCNPISGHATLYWYQQILGQGPKLLIQFQNNGVVDDSQLPKDRFSAERLKGVDSTLKIQPAKLEDSAVYLCATGEDSPLHFGNGTRLTVT.

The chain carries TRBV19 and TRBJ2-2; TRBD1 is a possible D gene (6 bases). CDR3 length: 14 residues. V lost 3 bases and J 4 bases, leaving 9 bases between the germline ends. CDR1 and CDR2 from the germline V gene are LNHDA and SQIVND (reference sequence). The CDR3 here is CASSISGATGELFF. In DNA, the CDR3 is TGTGCCAGTAGTATCTCAGGGGCCACCGGGGAGCTGTTTTTT. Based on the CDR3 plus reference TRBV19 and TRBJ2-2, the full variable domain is DGGITQSPKYLFRKEGQNVTLSCEQNLNHDAMYWYRQDPGQGLRLIYYSQIVNDFQKGDIAEGYSVSREKKESFPLTVTSAQKNPTAFYLCASSISGATGELFFGEGSRLTVL.

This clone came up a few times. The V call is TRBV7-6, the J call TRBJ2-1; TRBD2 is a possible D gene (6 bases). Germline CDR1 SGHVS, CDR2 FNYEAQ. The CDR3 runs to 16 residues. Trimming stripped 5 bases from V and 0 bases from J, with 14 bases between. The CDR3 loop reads CASSALASSSYNEQFF. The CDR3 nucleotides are TGTGCCAGCAGCGCTCTAGCGAGCAGCTCCTACAATGAGCAGTTCTTC. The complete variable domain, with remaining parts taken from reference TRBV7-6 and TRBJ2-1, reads GAGVSQSPRYKVTKRGQDVALRCDPISGHVSLYWYRQALGQGPEFLTYFNYEAQQDKSGLPNDRFSAERPEGSISTLTIQRTEQRDSAMYRCASSALASSSYNEQFFGPGTRLTVL.

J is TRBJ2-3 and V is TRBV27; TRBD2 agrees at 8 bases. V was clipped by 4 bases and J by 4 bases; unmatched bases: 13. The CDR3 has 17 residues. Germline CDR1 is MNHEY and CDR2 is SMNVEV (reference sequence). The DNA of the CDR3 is TGTGCCAGCAGTTCTTGGAGGGCCGGGAGGGCGTCAGATACGCAGTATTTT. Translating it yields CASSSWRAGRASDTQYF.

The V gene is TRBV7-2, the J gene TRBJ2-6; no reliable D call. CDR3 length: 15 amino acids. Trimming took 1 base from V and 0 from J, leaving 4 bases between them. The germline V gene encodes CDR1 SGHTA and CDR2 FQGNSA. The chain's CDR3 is CASSLVGSGANVLTF. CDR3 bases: TGTGCCAGCAGCTTAGTGGGCTCTGGGGCCAACGTCCTGACTTTC.